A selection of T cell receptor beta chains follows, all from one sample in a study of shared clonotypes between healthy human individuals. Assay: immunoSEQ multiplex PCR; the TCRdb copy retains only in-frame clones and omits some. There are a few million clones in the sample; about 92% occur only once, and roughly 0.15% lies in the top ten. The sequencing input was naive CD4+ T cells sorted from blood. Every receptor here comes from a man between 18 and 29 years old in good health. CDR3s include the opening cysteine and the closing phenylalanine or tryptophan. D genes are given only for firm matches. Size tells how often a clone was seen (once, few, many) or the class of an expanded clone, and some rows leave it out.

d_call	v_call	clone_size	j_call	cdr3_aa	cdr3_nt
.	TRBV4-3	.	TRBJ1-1	CASSQEDGIEAFF	TGCGCCAGCAGCCAAGAAGACGGAATTGAAGCTTTCTTT
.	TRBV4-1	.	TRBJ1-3	CASSQRESSGNTIYF	TGCGCCAGCAGCCAACGGGAAAGCTCTGGAAACACCATATATTTT
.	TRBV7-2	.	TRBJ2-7	CASSLAASSTSYEQYF	TGTGCCAGCAGCTTAGCGGCTAGCTCTACCTCCTACGAGCAGTACTTC
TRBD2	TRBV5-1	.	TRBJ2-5	CASSLGASGSSETQYF	TGCGCCAGCAGCTTGGGCGCTAGCGGGAGTAGTGAGACCCAGTACTTC
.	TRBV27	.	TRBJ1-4	CASSRTGGVRGSTNEKLFF	TGTGCCAGCAGTCGTACGGGTGGGGTTCGGGGGTCAACTAATGAAAAACTGTTTTTT
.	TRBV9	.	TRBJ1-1	CASSPGGRHYSTEAFF	TGTGCCAGCAGCCCGGGGGGAAGACACTACAGCACTGAAGCTTTCTTT
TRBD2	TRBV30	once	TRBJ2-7	CAWSVRLAGGNEQYF	TGTGCCTGGAGTGTACGGCTAGCGGGAGGGAATGAGCAGTACTTC
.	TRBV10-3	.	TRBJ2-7	CAISDVGEQYF	TGTGCCATCAGTGACGTGGGCGAGCAGTACTTC
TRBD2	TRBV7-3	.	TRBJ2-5	CASSLTAGVAETQYF	TGTGCCAGCAGCTTAACGGCGGGGGTCGCGGAGACCCAGTACTTC
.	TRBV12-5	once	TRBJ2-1	CASGLVPRGQFF	TGTGCTAGTGGTTTGGTACCCCGGGGGCAGTTCTTC
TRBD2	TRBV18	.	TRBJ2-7	CASSPRAGTSVSYEQYF	TGTGCCAGCTCACCACGGGCAGGTACTAGCGTCTCCTACGAGCAGTACTTC
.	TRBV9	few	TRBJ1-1	CASSVVGGEAFF	TGTGCCAGCAGCGTAGTCGGGGGTGAAGCTTTCTTT
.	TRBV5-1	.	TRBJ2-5	CASSSGEIIGTQYF	TGCGCCAGCAGCTCAGGGGAGATAATTGGGACCCAGTACTTC
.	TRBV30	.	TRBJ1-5	CAWSGGRTGGPQHF	TGTGCCTGGAGTGGCGGACGGACCGGGGGGCCCCAGCATTTT
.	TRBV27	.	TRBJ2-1	CASSSRRGPDNEQFF	TGTGCCAGCAGTTCTCGACGGGGGCCGGACAATGAGCAGTTCTTC
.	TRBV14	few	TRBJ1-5	CASSQDSGPQHF	TGTGCCAGCAGCCAAGATTCGGGGCCCCAGCATTTT
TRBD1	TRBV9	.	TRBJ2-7	CASSQGQFYEQYF	TGTGCCAGCAGCCAGGGACAGTTCTACGAGCAGTACTTC
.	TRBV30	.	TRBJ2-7	CACRRDRYYEQYF	TGTGCCTGCCGGAGGGACAGATACTACGAGCAGTACTTC
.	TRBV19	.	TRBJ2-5	CASSSVRYQETQYF	TGTGCCAGTAGTTCTGTTCGGTACCAAGAGACCCAGTACTTC
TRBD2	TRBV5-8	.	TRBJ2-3	CASSPGGGRDTQYF	TGTGCCAGCAGCCCCGGGGGGGGCCGGGATACGCAGTATTTT
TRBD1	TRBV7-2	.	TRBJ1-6	CASSLAPGQGASPLHF	TGTGCCAGCAGCTTAGCCCCGGGACAGGGGGCTTCACCCCTCCACTTT
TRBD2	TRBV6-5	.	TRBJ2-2	CASSSAGTSGYGELFF	TGTGCCAGCAGTTCGGCCGGGACTAGCGGTTACGGGGAGCTGTTTTTT
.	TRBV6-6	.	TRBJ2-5	CASRKGQLQETQYF	TGTGCCAGCAGAAAAGGACAGCTCCAAGAGACCCAGTACTTC
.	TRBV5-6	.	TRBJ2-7	CASSLSRSPSYEQYF	TGTGCCAGCAGCCTATCCCGGAGCCCCTCCTACGAGCAGTACTTC
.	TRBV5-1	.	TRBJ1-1	CASSLVAEVNTEAFF	TGCGCCAGCAGCTTGGTTGCAGAAGTAAACACTGAAGCTTTCTTT
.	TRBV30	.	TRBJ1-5	CAWSPQRRSRQPQHF	TGTGCCTGGAGTCCTCAGCGGCGGTCCCGTCAGCCCCAGCATTTT
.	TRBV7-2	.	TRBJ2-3	CASSLGGFSTDTQYF	TGTGCCAGCAGCTTAGGAGGGTTTAGCACAGATACGCAGTATTTT
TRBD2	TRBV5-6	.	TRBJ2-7	CASRGRGLSYEQYF	TGTGCCAGCCGGGGGAGGGGACTCTCCTACGAGCAGTACTTC
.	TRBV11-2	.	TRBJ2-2	CASSWRGAGSTTGELFF	TGTGCCAGCAGCTGGAGGGGCGCAGGAAGTACCACCGGGGAGCTGTTTTTT
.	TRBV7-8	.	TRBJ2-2	CASSFEGHTGELFF	TGTGCCAGCAGCTTCGAGGGACACACCGGGGAGCTGTTTTTT
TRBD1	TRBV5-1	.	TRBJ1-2	CASSSQQGGYGYTF	TGCGCCAGCAGCTCCCAACAGGGGGGCTATGGCTACACCTTC
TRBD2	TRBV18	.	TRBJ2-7	CASSPTGGSSYEQYF	TGTGCCAGCTCACCAACCGGGGGGAGCTCCTACGAGCAGTACTTC
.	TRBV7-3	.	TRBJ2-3	CASSLRRATTDTQYF	TGTGCCAGCAGCTTAAGGCGGGCCACCACAGATACGCAGTATTTT
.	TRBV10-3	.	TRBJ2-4	CAISDELILAKNIQYF	TGTGCCATCAGTGATGAATTGATACTAGCCAAAAACATTCAGTACTTC
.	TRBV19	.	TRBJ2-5	CASSIHRTQETQYF	TGTGCCAGTAGTATCCACCGGACCCAAGAGACCCAGTACTTC
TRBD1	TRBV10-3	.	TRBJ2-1	CAISPGTGVDEQFF	TGTGCCATCAGCCCCGGGACAGGGGTCGATGAGCAGTTCTTC
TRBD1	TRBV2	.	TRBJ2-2	CASSATGGELFF	TGTGCCAGCAGCGCTACAGGGGGCGAGCTGTTTTTT
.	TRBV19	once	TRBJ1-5	CASSIQQGHNQPQHF	TGTGCCAGTAGTATACAGCAGGGGCACAATCAGCCCCAGCATTTT
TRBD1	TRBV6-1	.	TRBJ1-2	CASRGTVDLYGYTF	TGTGCCAGCAGGGGGACAGTGGACCTATATGGCTACACCTTC
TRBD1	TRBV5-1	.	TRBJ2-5	CASSGQGVETQYF	TGCGCCAGCAGCGGACAGGGCGTGGAGACCCAGTACTTC
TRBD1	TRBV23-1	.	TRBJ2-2	CASSHSTGTNTGELFF	TGCGCCAGCAGTCACTCGACAGGGACGAACACCGGGGAGCTGTTTTTT
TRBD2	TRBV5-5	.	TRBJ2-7	CASRSQSGRNDEQYF	TGTGCCAGCAGATCGCAAAGCGGGAGAAACGACGAGCAGTACTTC
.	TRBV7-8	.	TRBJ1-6	CASSSGQSSYNSPLHF	TGTGCCAGCAGCTCAGGACAGAGCTCCTATAATTCACCCCTCCACTTT
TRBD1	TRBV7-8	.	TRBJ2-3	CASSFPGTGGEADTQYF	TGTGCCAGCAGCTTTCCCGGGACAGGGGGGGAGGCAGATACGCAGTATTTT
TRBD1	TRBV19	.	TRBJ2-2	CASRIPGQGNTGELFF	TGTGCCAGTAGGATCCCGGGACAGGGGAACACCGGGGAGCTGTTTTTT
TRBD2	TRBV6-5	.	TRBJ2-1	CASSQTSGGPLFF	TGTGCCAGCAGTCAGACTAGCGGGGGGCCCCTTTTCTTC
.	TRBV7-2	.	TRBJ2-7	CASSLGWGSYEQYF	TGTGCCAGCAGCTTAGGGTGGGGCTCCTACGAGCAGTACTTC
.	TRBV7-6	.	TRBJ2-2	CASSPRVTGELFF	TGTGCCAGCAGCCCCCGCGTCACCGGGGAGCTGTTTTTT
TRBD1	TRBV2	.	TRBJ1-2	CASRGHQTGLYGYTF	TGTGCCAGCAGAGGACACCAGACAGGGCTCTATGGCTACACCTTC
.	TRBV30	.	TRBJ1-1	CAWSVSRDTEAFF	TGTGCCTGGAGTGTATCGCGGGACACTGAAGCTTTCTTT
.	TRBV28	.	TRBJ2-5	CASSSLTTALLEQYF	TGTGCCAGCAGCTCCCTCACGACAGCTCTCCTAGAGCAGTACTTC
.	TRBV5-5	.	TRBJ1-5	CASSLVPKANQPQHF	TGTGCCAGCAGCTTGGTACCCAAGGCGAATCAGCCCCAGCATTTT
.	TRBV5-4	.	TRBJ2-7	CASSFGDSPDEQYF	TGTGCCAGCAGTTTCGGGGACTCCCCCGACGAGCAGTACTTC